Listed below are T cell receptor beta chains from one sample, sequenced in a study of PD-L1 blockade in urothelial cancer. The table came from immunoSEQ multiplex PCR; TCRdb's copy has only in-frame clones and leaves some out. The data contain about 2,500 clones, around a third of them singletons. The sequencing here drew on tumor tissue, taken before atezolizumab (anti-PD-L1) treatment. The receptors come from a man between 60 and 75 years old with urothelial cancer. CDR3s include the opening cysteine and the closing phenylalanine or tryptophan. Each record gives: D gene, J gene, V gene, clone size, CDR3 DNA, CDR3 protein. A D gene is named only where the DNA matches it firmly. Expanded clones are given a class, and other clones once, few, many or no size at all.

D: .; J: TRBJ2-7; V: TRBV6-8; size: few; DNA: TGTGCCAGCAGTTCCCGGATCGGCTACTACGAGCAGTACTTC; CDR3: CASSSRIGYYEQYF
D: TRBD1; J: TRBJ1-5; V: TRBV28; size: .; DNA: TGTGCCAGCAGCTCACCGGGACAGGGGGCGCTGGATCAGCCCCAGCATTTT; CDR3: CASSSPGQGALDQPQHF
D: .; J: TRBJ1-1; V: TRBV6-8; size: few; DNA: TGTGCCAGCAGTTACTCTGCCCGGGCCCCCACTGAAGCTTTCTTT; CDR3: CASSYSARAPTEAFF
D: TRBD2; J: TRBJ2-1; V: TRBV18; size: .; DNA: TGTGCCAGCTCACCCGCCCCTCCCACCTTAGCGGGGGGGCACAATGAGCAGTTCTTC; CDR3: CASSPAPPTLAGGHNEQFF
D: TRBD1; J: TRBJ2-7; V: TRBV7-6; size: .; DNA: TGTGCCAGCAGCTTAGAGGACAGGGGGAACGAGCAGTACTTC; CDR3: CASSLEDRGNEQYF
D: TRBD1; J: TRBJ2-7; V: TRBV11-3; size: .; DNA: TGTGCCAGCAGCAACACAGGGGGCGGGACATACGAGCAGTACTTC; CDR3: CASSNTGGGTYEQYF
D: TRBD2; J: TRBJ2-3; V: TRBV5-1; size: .; DNA: TGCGCCAGCAGCCCCGGGGTAGCGGGGGTTACAGATACGCAGTATTTT; CDR3: CASSPGVAGVTDTQYF
D: .; J: TRBJ2-7; V: TRBV14; size: large; DNA: TGTGCCAGCAGCAGGTACACCATATCCTACGAGCAGTACTTC; CDR3: CASSRYTISYEQYF
D: .; J: TRBJ1-2; V: TRBV30; size: few; DNA: TGTGCCTGGAGTTCGGGGGTTGAGGGCTATGGCTACACCTTC; CDR3: CAWSSGVEGYGYTF
D: .; J: TRBJ1-1; V: TRBV18; size: .; DNA: TGTGCCAGCTCACCACCTAAGGGTGCGAGCACTGAAGCTTTCTTT; CDR3: CASSPPKGASTEAFF
D: TRBD1; J: TRBJ1-2; V: TRBV19; size: .; DNA: TGTGCCAGTAGTCTGGGGGACAGGGAGAATGGCTACACTTTC; CDR3: CASSLGDRENGYTF
D: .; J: TRBJ1-3; V: TRBV11-3; size: few; DNA: TGTGCCAGCAGCTTAGGAGGGCTCGGAAACACCATATATTTT; CDR3: CASSLGGLGNTIYF
D: TRBD2; J: TRBJ2-5; V: TRBV11-3; size: medium-sized; DNA: TGTGCCAGCAGCTTACAGCGGGGGGCCGTAGAGACCCAGTACTTC; CDR3: CASSLQRGAVETQYF
D: TRBD2; J: TRBJ2-7; V: TRBV5-1; size: .; DNA: TGCGCCAGCAGCTTGACTAGCGGGGAGGAGAGCGAGCAGTACTTC; CDR3: CASSLTSGEESEQYF
D: TRBD1; J: TRBJ2-7; V: TRBV28; size: .; DNA: TGTGCCAGCAGTTCAGGGGGCGCTTCCTACGAGCAATACTTC; CDR3: CASSSGGASYEQYF
D: .; J: TRBJ1-4; V: TRBV19; size: .; DNA: TGTGCCAGTAGTACCGGGACCTTAAGAACCAATGAAAAACTGTTTTTT; CDR3: CASSTGTLRTNEKLFF
D: TRBD2; J: TRBJ2-2; V: TRBV11-3; size: medium-sized; DNA: TGTGCCAGCAACTCCTTGGCGGGAGGCGGGGAGCTGTTTTTT; CDR3: CASNSLAGGGELFF
D: .; J: TRBJ1-4; V: TRBV30; size: .; DNA: TGTGCCTGGAGTGACCCCTCCCACGCCAGGACGTCTTTT; CDR3: CAWSDPSHARTSF
D: TRBD1; J: TRBJ2-3; V: TRBV6-8; size: .; DNA: TGTGCCAGCAGCCGGACAGGGCCAGATACGCAGTATTTT; CDR3: CASSRTGPDTQYF
D: .; J: TRBJ1-3; V: TRBV1; size: .; DNA: TGCGCCAGCACACAGGGTATAGGAAACACCATATATTTT; CDR3: CASTQGIGNTIYF
D: .; J: TRBJ1-2; V: TRBV18; size: .; DNA: TGTGCCAGCTCACCACCCCTGTTGCCGCTCAGCGACTATGGCTACACCTTC; CDR3: CASSPPLLPLSDYGYTF
D: TRBD2; J: TRBJ2-7; V: TRBV6-8; size: few; DNA: TGTGCCAGTTCAGCGGGGGCGAACCGCTACGAGCAGTACTTC; CDR3: CASSAGANRYEQYF
D: .; J: TRBJ2-5; V: TRBV30; size: .; DNA: TGTGCCTGGAGTGTCCCGACCTTAAGACAAGAGACCCAGTACTTC; CDR3: CAWSVPTLRQETQYF
D: TRBD2; J: TRBJ2-7; V: TRBV9; size: .; DNA: TGTGCCAGCAGCGTAGAACCTAGCGGGGGGCCGTGGGAGCAGTACTTC; CDR3: CASSVEPSGGPWEQYF
D: TRBD2; J: TRBJ2-7; V: TRBV28; size: few; DNA: TGTGCCAGCACCCATTGGGGGGGGGATTACGAGCAGTACTTC; CDR3: CASTHWGGDYEQYF
D: .; J: TRBJ2-1; V: TRBV9; size: few; DNA: TGTGCCAGCAGTGCAATGAGAGGACAGTACAATGAGCAGTTCTTC; CDR3: CASSAMRGQYNEQFF
D: .; J: TRBJ2-1; V: TRBV15; size: .; DNA: TGTGCCACCAGCAGAGTTGGGGCACCCTACAATGAGCAGTTCTTC; CDR3: CATSRVGAPYNEQFF
D: .; J: TRBJ2-7; V: TRBV7-4; size: few; DNA: TGTGCCAGCAGCTGGGAGAGGATGGACAGTGCCCTCTACGAGCAGTACTTC; CDR3: CASSWERMDSALYEQYF
D: TRBD1; J: TRBJ2-7; V: TRBV29-1; size: .; DNA: TGCAGCGTTGAAGGGTCGAGGACAGGGGGCAACGGGCAGTACTTC; CDR3: CSVEGSRTGGNGQYF
D: TRBD1; J: TRBJ2-7; V: TRBV11-3; size: few; DNA: TGTGCCAGCAGCAAGAACCCCGGGACAGCCTACGAGCAGTACTTC; CDR3: CASSKNPGTAYEQYF
D: .; J: TRBJ1-1; V: TRBV6-8; size: few; DNA: TGTGCCGTCCTGGGCCTCGACAGGAGAAACACTGAAGCTTTCTTT; CDR3: CAVLGLDRRNTEAFF
D: TRBD1; J: TRBJ2-7; V: TRBV19; size: few; DNA: TGTGCCAGTAGTGGAACAGGGGGCTACGAGCAGTACTTC; CDR3: CASSGTGGYEQYF
D: .; J: TRBJ2-5; V: TRBV7-6; size: few; DNA: TGTGCCAGCAGCTTACGGGCCCTCCGGATGCGGGAGACCCAGTACTTC; CDR3: CASSLRALRMRETQYF
D: .; J: TRBJ2-2; V: TRBV29-1; size: .; DNA: TGCAGCGGGATGGGGCGGCACACCGGGGAGCTGTTTTTT; CDR3: CSGMGRHTGELFF
D: .; J: TRBJ1-2; V: TRBV30; size: .; DNA: TGTGCCTGGAGTGTACGGTCCTCAGGGTGGGGTTCTGGCTACACCTTC; CDR3: CAWSVRSSGWGSGYTF
D: TRBD2; J: TRBJ2-1; V: TRBV28; size: .; DNA: TGTGCCAGCAGTTTTCTAGCGGGGTCCTACAATGAGCAGTTCTTC; CDR3: CASSFLAGSYNEQFF
D: TRBD1; J: TRBJ2-6; V: TRBV19; size: .; DNA: TGTGCCAGTCGGACAGGGTACTCTGGGGCCAACGTCCTGACTTTC; CDR3: CASRTGYSGANVLTF
D: TRBD1; J: TRBJ1-6; V: TRBV11-3; size: .; DNA: TGTGCCAGCAGCTTAACCTCCAGGGGGTCACCCCTCCACTTT; CDR3: CASSLTSRGSPLHF
D: .; J: TRBJ2-3; V: TRBV1; size: .; DNA: TGCGCCGCCGACTCCGGGACAGCCACAGATACGCAGTATTTT; CDR3: CAADSGTATDTQYF
D: .; J: TRBJ1-1; V: TRBV7-5; size: medium-sized; DNA: TGTGCCAGCAGCTTGGGCAGGGGGAGAACTGAAGCTTTCTTT; CDR3: CASSLGRGRTEAFF
D: .; J: TRBJ1-5; V: TRBV18; size: .; DNA: TGTGCCAGCTCACCAAGTGGAGGGATCGGTCAGCCCCAGCATTTT; CDR3: CASSPSGGIGQPQHF
D: .; J: TRBJ2-3; V: TRBV10-2; size: .; DNA: TGCGCCAGCACGCGAGAGGGTTTAGGACAAGGGACAGATACGCAGTATTTT; CDR3: CASTREGLGQGTDTQYF
D: .; J: TRBJ1-2; V: TRBV28; size: .; DNA: TGTGCCAGCAGTTTATCTATCCGGACAGAGGGCTACACCTTC; CDR3: CASSLSIRTEGYTF
D: TRBD2; J: TRBJ2-5; V: TRBV5-1; size: .; DNA: TGCGCCAGCAGCTGGGAGACTAGCGGGGCGGCAGGGACCCAGTACTTC; CDR3: CASSWETSGAAGTQYF
D: TRBD1; J: TRBJ1-1; V: TRBV6-7; size: few; DNA: TGTGCCAGCAGTTACGGGACAGGGATCCCTGAAGCTTTCTTT; CDR3: CASSYGTGIPEAFF
D: .; J: TRBJ1-2; V: TRBV28; size: .; DNA: TGTGCCAGCACCTTATGGAGTGACTATGGCTACACCTTC; CDR3: CASTLWSDYGYTF
D: TRBD1; J: TRBJ2-7; V: TRBV11-3; size: .; DNA: TGTGCCAGCAGCTTCCAGGGGGCGGGGCACGAGCAGTACTTC; CDR3: CASSFQGAGHEQYF
D: TRBD1; J: TRBJ2-7; V: TRBV18; size: .; DNA: TGTGCCAGCTCACCGCGGACAGGGGCCGGCGACGAGCAGTACTTC; CDR3: CASSPRTGAGDEQYF
D: .; J: TRBJ2-1; V: TRBV29-1; size: .; DNA: TGCAGCGTTGAAGATCCAGCAAATGAGCAGTTCTTC; CDR3: CSVEDPANEQFF
D: .; J: TRBJ2-1; V: TRBV10-3; size: .; DNA: TGTGCCATCAGTGAGTCAGGGGGGAGATATGAGCAGTTCTTC; CDR3: CAISESGGRYEQFF
D: .; J: TRBJ1-5; V: TRBV11-3; size: .; DNA: TGTGCCAGCAGCTCCACAGGGAGTAGCAATCAGCCCCAGCATTTT; CDR3: CASSSTGSSNQPQHF
D: TRBD1; J: TRBJ1-4; V: TRBV11-3; size: .; DNA: TGTGCCAGCAGCTTCTCACAGGGGGCAGGGGAAAAACTGTTTTTT; CDR3: CASSFSQGAGEKLFF
D: TRBD1; J: TRBJ1-1; V: TRBV4-1; size: few; DNA: TGCACCAGCAGCCATGGGACAGGAAACACTGAAGCTTTCTTT; CDR3: CTSSHGTGNTEAFF